The clone carrying this T cell receptor (beta chain) was counted a single time. Its matching antigen is unknown. The unexposed donors gave CD4+ T cells in about 2011-2018, prior to COVID-19. After ten to eleven days of culture, CD4+ T cells were isolated. The data originate from a study of CD4 T cells in relation to SARS-CoV-2 and coronaviruses. Libraries were prepared by immunoSEQ multiplex PCR; TCRdb keeps only in-frame clonotypes and omits some of them. The sample lists about 26,000 clones, around three quarters occurring once. The V gene end was trimmed by 0 bases and the J gene end by 2 bases; junction bases not matched to a gene: 1. Germline values: CDR1 SGHRS, CDR2 YFSETQ. The CDR3 covers 14 residues.

This chain uses TRBV5-1 with TRBJ1-2, with 7 positions matching TRBD1. The TCR sequence derives from a human donor in good health. The sample taken for sequencing was CD4+ T cells from PBMCs, cultured in vitro. The CDR3 DNA reads TGCGCCAGCAGCTTGGGGGACAGAAACTATGGCTACACCTTC. It translates to CASSLGDRNYGYTF. The full variable domain, in which reference TRBV5-1 and TRBJ1-2 provide the parts outside the CDR3, is KAGVTQTPRYLIKTRGQQVTLSCSPISGHRSVSWYQQTPGQGLQFLFEYFSETQRNKGNFPGRFSGRQFSNSRSEMNVSTLELGDSALYLCASSLGDRNYGYTFGSGTRLTVV.